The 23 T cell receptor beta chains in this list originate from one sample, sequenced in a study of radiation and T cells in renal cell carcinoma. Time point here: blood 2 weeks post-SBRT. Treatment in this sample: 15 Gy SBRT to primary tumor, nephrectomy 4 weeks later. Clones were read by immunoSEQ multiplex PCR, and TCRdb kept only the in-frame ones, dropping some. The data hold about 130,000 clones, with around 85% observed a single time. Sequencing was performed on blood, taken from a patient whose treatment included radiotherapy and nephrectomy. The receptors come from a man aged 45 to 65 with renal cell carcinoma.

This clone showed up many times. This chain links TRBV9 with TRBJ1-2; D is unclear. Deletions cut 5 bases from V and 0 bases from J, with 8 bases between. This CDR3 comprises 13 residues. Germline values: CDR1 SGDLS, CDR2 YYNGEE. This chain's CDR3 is CASRGITNYGYTF. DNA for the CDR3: TGTGCCAGCAGGGGTATAACTAACTATGGCTACACCTTC. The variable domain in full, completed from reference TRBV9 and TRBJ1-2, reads DSGVTQTPKHLITATGQRVTLRCSPRSGDLSVYWYQQSLDQGLQFLIQYYNGEERAKGNILERFSAQQFPDLHSELNLSSLELGDSALYFCASRGITNYGYTFGSGTRLTVV.

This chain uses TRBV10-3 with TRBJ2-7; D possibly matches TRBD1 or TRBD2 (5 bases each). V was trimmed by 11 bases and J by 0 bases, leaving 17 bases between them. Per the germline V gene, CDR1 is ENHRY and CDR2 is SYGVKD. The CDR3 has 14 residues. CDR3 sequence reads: CAVSGTGDSYEQYF. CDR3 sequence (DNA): TGTGCCGTCTCCGGGACGGGTGACTCCTACGAGCAGTACTTC.

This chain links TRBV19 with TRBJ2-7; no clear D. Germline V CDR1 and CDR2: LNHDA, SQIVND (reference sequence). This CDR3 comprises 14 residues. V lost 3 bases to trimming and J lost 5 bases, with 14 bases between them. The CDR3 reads CASSMSQRVHEQYF. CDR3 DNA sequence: TGTGCCAGTAGTATGAGTCAGAGAGTGCACGAGCAGTACTTC.

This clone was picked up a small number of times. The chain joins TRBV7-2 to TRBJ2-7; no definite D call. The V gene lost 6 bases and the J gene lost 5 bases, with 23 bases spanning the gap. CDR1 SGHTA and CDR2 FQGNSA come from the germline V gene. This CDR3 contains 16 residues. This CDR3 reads CASSTYRARTGHEQYF. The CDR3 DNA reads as TGTGCCAGCAGTACGTATCGGGCCAGGACCGGCCACGAGCAGTACTTC.

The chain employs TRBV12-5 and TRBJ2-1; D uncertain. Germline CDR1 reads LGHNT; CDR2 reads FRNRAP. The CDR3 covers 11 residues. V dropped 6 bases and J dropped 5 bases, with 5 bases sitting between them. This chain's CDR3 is CASGINNEQFF. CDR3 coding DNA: TGTGCTAGTGGAATCAACAATGAGCAGTTCTTC.

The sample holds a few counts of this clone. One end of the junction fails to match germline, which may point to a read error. CDR3 in amino acids: CSVDTSGF. The CDR3, as DNA: TGCAGCGTTGATACCTCTGGTTTT. The V call is TRBV29-1, the J call TRBJ1-1; unclear D gene. CDR1 is SQVTM and CDR2 is ANQGSEA in the germline V gene. The CDR3 covers 8 residues.

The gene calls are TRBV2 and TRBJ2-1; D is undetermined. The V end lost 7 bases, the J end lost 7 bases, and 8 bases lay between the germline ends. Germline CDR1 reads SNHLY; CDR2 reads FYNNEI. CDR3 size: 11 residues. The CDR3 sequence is CASTEWNEQFF. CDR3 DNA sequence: TGTGCCAGCACGGAGTGGAATGAGCAGTTCTTC.

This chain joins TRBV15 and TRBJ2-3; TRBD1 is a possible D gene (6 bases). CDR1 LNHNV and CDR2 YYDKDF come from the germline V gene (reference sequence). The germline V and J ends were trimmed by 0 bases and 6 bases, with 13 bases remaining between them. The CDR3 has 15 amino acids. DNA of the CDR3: TGTGCCACCAGCAGAGATCCCACAGGGTCGGATACGCAGTATTTT. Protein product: CATSRDPTGSDTQYF.

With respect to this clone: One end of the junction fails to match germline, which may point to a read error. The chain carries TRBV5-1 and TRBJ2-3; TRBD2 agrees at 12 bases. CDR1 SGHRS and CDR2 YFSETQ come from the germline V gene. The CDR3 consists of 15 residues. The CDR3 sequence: CASSRRLAGASFSDF. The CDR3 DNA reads TGCGCCAGCAGCCGCCGACTAGCGGGGGCCTCCTTCTCAGATTTT.

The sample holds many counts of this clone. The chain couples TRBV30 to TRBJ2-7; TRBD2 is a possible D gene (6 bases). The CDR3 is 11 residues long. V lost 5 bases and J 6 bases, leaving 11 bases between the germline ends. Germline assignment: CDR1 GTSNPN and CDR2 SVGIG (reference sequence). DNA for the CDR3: TGTGCCTGGGAGACTAGTTCCGAGCAGTACTTC. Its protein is CAWETSSEQYF.

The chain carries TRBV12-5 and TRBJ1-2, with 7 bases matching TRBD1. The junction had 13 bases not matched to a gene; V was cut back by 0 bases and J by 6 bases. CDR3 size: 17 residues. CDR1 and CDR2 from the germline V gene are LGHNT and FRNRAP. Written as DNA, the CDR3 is TGTGCTAGTGGTTTGGTGCTGCCCGGGACAGCCAGAAATGGCTACACCTTC. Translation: CASGLVLPGTARNGYTF. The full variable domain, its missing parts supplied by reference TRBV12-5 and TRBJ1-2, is DARVTQTPRHKVTEMGQEVTMRCQPILGHNTVFWYRQTMMQGLELLAYFRNRAPLDDSGMPKDRFSAEMPDATLATLKIQPSEPRDSAVYFCASGLVLPGTARNGYTFGSGTRLTVV.

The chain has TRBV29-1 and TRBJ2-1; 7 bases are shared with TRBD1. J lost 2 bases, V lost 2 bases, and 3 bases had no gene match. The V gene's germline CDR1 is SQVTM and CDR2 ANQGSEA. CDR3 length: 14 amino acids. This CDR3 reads CSVEPGTAYNEQFF. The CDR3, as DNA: TGCAGCGTTGAACCCGGGACAGCCTACAATGAGCAGTTCTTC.

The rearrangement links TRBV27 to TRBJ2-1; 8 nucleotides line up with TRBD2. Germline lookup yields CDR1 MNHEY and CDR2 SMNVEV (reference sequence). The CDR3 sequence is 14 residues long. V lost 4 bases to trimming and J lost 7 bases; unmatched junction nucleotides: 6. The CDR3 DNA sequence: TGTGCCAGCAGTTCAATGGGACTAGAAAATGAGCAGTTCTTC. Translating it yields CASSSMGLENEQFF.

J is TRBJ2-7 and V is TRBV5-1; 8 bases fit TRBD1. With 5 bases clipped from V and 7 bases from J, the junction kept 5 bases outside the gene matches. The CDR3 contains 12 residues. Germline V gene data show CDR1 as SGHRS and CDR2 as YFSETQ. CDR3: CASRDRDWEQYF. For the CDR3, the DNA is TGCGCCAGCAGGGACAGGGATTGGGAGCAGTACTTC.

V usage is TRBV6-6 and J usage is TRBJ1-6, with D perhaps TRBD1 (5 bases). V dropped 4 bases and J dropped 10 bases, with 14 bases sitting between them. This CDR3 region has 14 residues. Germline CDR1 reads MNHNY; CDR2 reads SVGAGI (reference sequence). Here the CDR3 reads CASSSGQGGSPLHF. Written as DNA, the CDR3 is TGTGCCAGCAGTTCCGGCCAGGGAGGATCACCCCTCCACTTT.

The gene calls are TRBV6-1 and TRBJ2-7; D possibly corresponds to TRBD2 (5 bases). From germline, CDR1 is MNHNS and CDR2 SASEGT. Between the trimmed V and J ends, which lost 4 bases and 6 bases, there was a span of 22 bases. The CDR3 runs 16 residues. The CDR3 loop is CASSGPLRAVNGEQYF. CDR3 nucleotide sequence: TGTGCCAGCAGTGGACCCTTGAGGGCAGTTAATGGCGAGCAGTACTTC.

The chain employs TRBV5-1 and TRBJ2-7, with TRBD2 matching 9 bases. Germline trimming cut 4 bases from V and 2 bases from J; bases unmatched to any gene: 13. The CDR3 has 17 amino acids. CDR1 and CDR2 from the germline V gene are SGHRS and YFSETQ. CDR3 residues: CASSLSFGTSNAYEQYF. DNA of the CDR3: TGCGCCAGCAGCCTTAGCTTCGGGACTAGCAATGCCTACGAGCAGTACTTC.

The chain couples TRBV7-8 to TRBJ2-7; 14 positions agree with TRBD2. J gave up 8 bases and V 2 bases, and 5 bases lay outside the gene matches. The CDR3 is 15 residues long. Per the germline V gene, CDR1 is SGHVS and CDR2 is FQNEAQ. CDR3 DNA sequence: TGTGCCAGCAGCTTAAAGGGACTAGCGGGAGCTAAGCAGTACTTC. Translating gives CASSLKGLAGAKQYF.

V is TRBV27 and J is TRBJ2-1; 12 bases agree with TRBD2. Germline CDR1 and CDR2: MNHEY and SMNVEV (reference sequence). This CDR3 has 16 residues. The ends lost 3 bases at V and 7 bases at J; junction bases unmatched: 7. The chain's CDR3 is CASSLSGTSGFNEQFF. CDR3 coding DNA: TGTGCCAGCAGTTTGTCCGGGACTAGCGGGTTTAATGAGCAGTTCTTC.

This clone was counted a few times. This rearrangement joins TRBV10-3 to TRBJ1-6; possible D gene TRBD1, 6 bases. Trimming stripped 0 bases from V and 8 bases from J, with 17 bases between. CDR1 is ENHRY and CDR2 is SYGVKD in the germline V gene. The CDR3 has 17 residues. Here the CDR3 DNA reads TGTGCCATCAGTGAGTCGAGTCACAGGGAGGAAGATTCACCCCTCCACTTT. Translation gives CAISESSHREEDSPLHF.

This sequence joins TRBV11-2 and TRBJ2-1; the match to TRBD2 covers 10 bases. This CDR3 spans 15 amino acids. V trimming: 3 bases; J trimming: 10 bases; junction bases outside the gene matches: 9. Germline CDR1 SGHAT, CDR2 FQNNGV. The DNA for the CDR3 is TGTGCCAGCAGCTTGGGTTCTAGCGGGGGTGAAGAGCAGTTCTTC. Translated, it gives CASSLGSSGGEEQFF.

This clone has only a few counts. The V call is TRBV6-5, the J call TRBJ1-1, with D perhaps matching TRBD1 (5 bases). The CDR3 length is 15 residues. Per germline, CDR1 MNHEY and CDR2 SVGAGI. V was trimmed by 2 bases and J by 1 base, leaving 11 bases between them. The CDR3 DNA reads TGTGCCAGCAGTTACGAGGGACGGGGGAACACTGAAGCTTTCTTT. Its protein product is CASSYEGRGNTEAFF.

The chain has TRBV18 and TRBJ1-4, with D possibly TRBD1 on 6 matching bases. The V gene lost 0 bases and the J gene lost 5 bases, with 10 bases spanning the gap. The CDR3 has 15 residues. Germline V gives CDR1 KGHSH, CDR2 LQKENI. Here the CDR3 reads CASSPPGQPNEKLFF. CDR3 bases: TGTGCCAGCTCACCACCCGGACAGCCGAATGAAAAACTGTTTTTT.